This T cell receptor beta chain was found in a study of Graves' ophthalmopathy and Graves' hyperthyroidism (dated by TCRdb to 2017 to 2018). About the investigation overall: Peripheral blood was collected at initial diagnosis, prior to any treatment. The independent validation cohort included about 19 hyperthyroidism patients plus 17 patients who later progressed from hyperthyroidism to ophthalmopathy. To explore V-J signatures distinguishing ophthalmopathy from hyperthyroidism, a discovery set of more than 95 patients (around 44 ophthalmopathy, roughly 56 stable hyperthyroidism) was enrolled. In roughly six hyperthyroidism patients, the T-cell repertoires found in thyroid tissue were compared with those found in blood. In total, around 140 blood samples were TCR-sequenced: fewer than 50 ophthalmopathy, some 80 hyperthyroidism and some 17 hyperthyroidism-to-ophthalmopathy patients. The study used signatures of the TCR beta repertoire to tell Graves' ophthalmopathy apart from Graves' hyperthyroidism and to predict which patients would progress to ophthalmopathy. Following sampling, methimazole starting at 30 mg daily was administered to hyperthyroidism patients, and high-dose intravenous methylprednisolone was administered to ophthalmopathy patients.

This clonotype was seen many times. No cognate antigen has been identified for it. Per-base qualities were not stored, and no clone one base away is much larger. What the study reported, not specific to this receptor: In validation, the model predicted ophthalmopathy progression with more than 55% sensitivity and less than 80% specificity; roughly 11 predicted patients were CT-confirmed with GO in a median of 6.5 months. No statistical method was used to set the sample size in advance, and the investigators knew which group each participant was assigned to. Most expanded thyroid clonotypes with a frequency above 0.001 also appeared in blood, which suggests that blood repertoires may reflect the immune response in the thyroid. In cross-validation, the 13-signature model distinguished ophthalmopathy from stable hyperthyroidism with 87.88% sensitivity and about 81% specificity, while in the test set the corresponding values were about 79% and 69%.

TCR beta CDR3 regions were amplified from RNA transcripts for repertoire sequencing. A first-round RT-PCR used HTBI primers with the Qiagen OneStep RT-PCR kit, followed by a second-round multiplex PCR, size selection and purification. The libraries underwent paired-end sequencing with 100 bp reads on an Illumina HiSeq2000. Turning to the authors' computational methods: SOAPnuke was used to process the reads, removing any read that contained adapters or uncalled bases, had a mean Phred below 15, or lacked an exact match to the constant primer or identifier. COPE v1.2.5 was used to merge high-quality paired reads. Each unique nucleotide sequence was treated as a clonotype, and MiTCR v1.1 was used to align the clonotypes to the IMGT TRB V, D and J references. Only V-J combinations with frequency above 0.0001 were analysed, covering approximately 99% of repertoires. A TCR clonal expansion and chaos score per V-J combination was defined as the ratio of F50 clonal expansion to chaos observed in the TCRdist matrix. Welch's t-statistics and random forest were used to narrow the features down to roughly twelve V-J combinations, which were then fed into a naive Bayes classifier. The Morisita-Horn index was used to measure how similar the thyroid and blood repertoires were. The public reads were quality trimmed at Q25 with fastp and then assembled into clones with MiXCR by TCRdb, keeping productive beta chains. One record per CDR3 amino acid sequence lists the most common genes and DNA. For this entry, the V and J calls and clone size follow TCRdb and not the study's own pipeline. A total of under 400,000 distinct CDR3 sequences appear in this sample, roughly 17% of them only once. Of the sample, 9% to 15% falls within the top ten clones.

CDR1 and CDR2 were assigned from the germline V gene as MGHRA and YSYEKL. V and J are trimmed by 0 bases and 10 bases, and the gene matches miss 5 bases of the junction. Reading from cysteine to phenylalanine, the CDR3 counts 13 amino acids. Only the CDR3 region is kept as DNA, spanning 39 bases read in frame from base 1. The ophthalmopathy patients had moderately to severely active disease, with a Clinical Activity Score of 3 or higher, a NOSPECS grade of 4 or higher, and a disease duration of less than 3 months. Patients with other autoimmune diseases, uncontrolled infections, pregnancy or lactation were excluded. Clinical symptoms, serum thyroxine, TRAb, thyroid ultrasound and orbital computed tomography were used for diagnosis. Ficoll-Paque density gradient centrifugation was used to isolate PBMCs from about 9.4 ml of fresh peripheral blood. Trizol reagent was used to extract the total RNA, and its quality was then checked on an Agilent 2100 Bioanalyzer.

This TCR derives from an adult man with Graves' ophthalmopathy. The V and J segments used are TRBV4-1 and TRBJ1-1; 7 bases in the junction line up with TRBD1. Sequenced: peripheral blood. The bases are TGCGCCAGCAGCCAAGAAAGGGGGCTGGGAGCTTTCTTT. The encoded protein is CASSQERGLGAFF.